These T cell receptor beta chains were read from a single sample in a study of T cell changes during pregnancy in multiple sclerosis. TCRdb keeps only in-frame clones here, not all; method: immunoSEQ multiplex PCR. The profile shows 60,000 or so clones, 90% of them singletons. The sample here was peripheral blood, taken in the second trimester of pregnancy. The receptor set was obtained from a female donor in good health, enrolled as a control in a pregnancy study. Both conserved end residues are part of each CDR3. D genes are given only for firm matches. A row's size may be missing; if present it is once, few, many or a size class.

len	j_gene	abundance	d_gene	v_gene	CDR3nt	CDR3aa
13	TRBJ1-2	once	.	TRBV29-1	TGCAGCGTTGGCCCGGGATGGGGGGATGGCTACACCTTC	CSVGPGWGDGYTF
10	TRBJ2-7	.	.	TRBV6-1	TGTGCCAGCCCCCCGAGCGAGCAGTACTTC	CASPPSEQYF
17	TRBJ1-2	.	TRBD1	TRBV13	TGTGCCAGCAGCCCCGAACACGGGACAGGGGCCGTCTATGGCTACACCTTC	CASSPEHGTGAVYGYTF
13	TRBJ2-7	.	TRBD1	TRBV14	TGTGCCAGCAGGCTACAGGGGGCTCGGGAGCAGTACTTC	CASRLQGAREQYF
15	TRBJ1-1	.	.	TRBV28	TGTGCCAGCAATAGGGGCGACACCTTGAACACTGAAGCTTTCTTT	CASNRGDTLNTEAFF
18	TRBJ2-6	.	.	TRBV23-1	TGCGCCAGCAGTCAATCGAACAGGGAGGGCTCTGGGGCCAACGTCCTGACTTTC	CASSQSNREGSGANVLTF
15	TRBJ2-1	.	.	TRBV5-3	TGTGCCAGAAGCCCCTGTGCAGGGGGGTACAATGAGCAGTTCTTC	CARSPCAGGYNEQFF
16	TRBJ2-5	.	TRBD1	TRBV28	TGTGCCAGCAGTTTCCCGGGACAGGGGGCGCCGGGCGAGTCGTACTTC	CASSFPGQGAPGESYF
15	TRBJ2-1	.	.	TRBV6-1	TGTGCCAGCAGCGGCGGTAGCGGACACTACAATGAGCAGTTCTTC	CASSGGSGHYNEQFF
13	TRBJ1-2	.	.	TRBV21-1	TGTGCCAGCAGCAAAGCTCCGGGGTGTGGCTACACCTTC	CASSKAPGCGYTF
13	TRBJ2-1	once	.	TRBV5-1	TGCGCCAGCAGCTTGGACTTGTACAATGAGCAGTTCTTC	CASSLDLYNEQFF
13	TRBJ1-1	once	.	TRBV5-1	TGCGCCAGCAGCTTGGCCGCGGGCACTGAAGCTTTCTTT	CASSLAAGTEAFF
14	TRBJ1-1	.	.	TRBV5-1	TGCGCCAGCAGCTCCCAGCCCGTCGGGGCTGAAGCTTTCTTT	CASSSQPVGAEAFF
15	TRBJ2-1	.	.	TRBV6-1	TGTGCCAGCAGTGTCCCAGCGGGCATATACAATGAGCAGTTCTTC	CASSVPAGIYNEQFF
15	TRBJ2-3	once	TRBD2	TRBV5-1	TGCGCCAGCAGAGTGGGGACTAGCGAATCAGATACGCAGTATTTT	CASRVGTSESDTQYF
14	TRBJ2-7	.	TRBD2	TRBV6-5	TGTGCCAGCAGTTACCGGGGGGTAGGTTACGAGCAGTACTTC	CASSYRGVGYEQYF
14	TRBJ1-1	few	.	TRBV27	TGTGCCAGCAGTTTATCAGGACTACTCACTGAAGCTTTCTTT	CASSLSGLLTEAFF
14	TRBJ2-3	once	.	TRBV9	TGTGCCAGCAGCGCTACAGGGTGGACAGATACGCAGTATTTT	CASSATGWTDTQYF
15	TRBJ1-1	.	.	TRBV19	TGTGCCAGTAGTCCCCGAGCAGGGGAATACACTGAAGCTTTCTTT	CASSPRAGEYTEAFF
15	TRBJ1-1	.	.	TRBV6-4	TGTGCCAGCAGTGACTCGTGGGGGGTTTTCACTGAAGCTTTCTTT	CASSDSWGVFTEAFF
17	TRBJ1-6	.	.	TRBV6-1	TGTGCCAGCAGTGACGGACAGTGGGGCTCCTATAATTCACCCCTCCACTTT	CASSDGQWGSYNSPLHF
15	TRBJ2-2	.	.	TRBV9	TGTGCCAGCAGCCCCCAGCGGGTGGGTCGAGAGGAGCTGTTTTTT	CASSPQRVGREELFF
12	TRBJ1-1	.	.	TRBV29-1	TGCAGCGTTGATGGGCGCGTCGCTGAAGCTTTCTTT	CSVDGRVAEAFF
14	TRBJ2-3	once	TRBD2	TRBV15	TGTGCCACCAGCAAGGCGGGGGACGGGGATACGCAGTATTTT	CATSKAGDGDTQYF
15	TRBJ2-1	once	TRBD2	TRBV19	TGTGCCAGTAGTATAGGAACTAGCGGGTATAATGAGCAGTTCTTC	CASSIGTSGYNEQFF
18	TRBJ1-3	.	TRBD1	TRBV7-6	TGTGCCAGCAGCTTAGAGCTGGGACAGTCACACTCTGGAAACACCATATATTTT	CASSLELGQSHSGNTIYF
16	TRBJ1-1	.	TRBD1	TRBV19	TGTGCCAGTAGTATAGATCGGGGCAGGGGGCCGACTGAAGCTTTCTTT	CASSIDRGRGPTEAFF
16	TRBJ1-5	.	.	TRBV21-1	TGTGCCAGCAGCCCTTTGACAGATATTAGAGGACAGCCCCAGCATTTT	CASSPLTDIRGQPQHF
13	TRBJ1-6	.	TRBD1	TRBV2	TGTGCCAGCAGCCCGACAGGGAACTCACCCCTCCACTTT	CASSPTGNSPLHF
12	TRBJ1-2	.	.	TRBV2	TGTGCCAGCAGTGAGGCAGGGCCTGGCTACACCTTC	CASSEAGPGYTF
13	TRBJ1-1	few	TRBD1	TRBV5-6	TGTGCCAGCAGACTACAGGGGAGCACTGAAGCTTTCTTT	CASRLQGSTEAFF
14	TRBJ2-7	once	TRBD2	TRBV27	TGTGCCAGCAGACTAGCGGGGGCCAGCTACGAGCAGTACTTC	CASRLAGASYEQYF
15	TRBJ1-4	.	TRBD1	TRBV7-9	TGTGCCAGCAGCTTAATGGGACAGGTGGATGAAAAACTGTTTTTT	CASSLMGQVDEKLFF
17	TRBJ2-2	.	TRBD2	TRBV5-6	TGTGCCAGCAGCTCCATTCTAGCGGGAGTAGGGGCCGGGGAGCTGTTTTTT	CASSSILAGVGAGELFF
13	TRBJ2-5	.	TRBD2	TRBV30	TGTGCCTGGAGGCGGGAGTTATCGGAGACCCAGTACTTC	CAWRRELSETQYF
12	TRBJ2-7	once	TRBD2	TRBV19	TGTGCCAGTGCTAGCGGGACTTACGAGCAGTACTTC	CASASGTYEQYF
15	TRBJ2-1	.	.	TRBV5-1	TGCGCCAGCAGCTTGGACGACAGGACCTACAATGAGCAGTTCTTC	CASSLDDRTYNEQFF
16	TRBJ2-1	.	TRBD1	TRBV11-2	TGTGCCAGCAGCTACTTTACAGGGGGCCCCTACAATGAGCAGTTCTTC	CASSYFTGGPYNEQFF
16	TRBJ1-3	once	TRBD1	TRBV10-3	TGTGCCATCAGTGAGTTAGACAGGGGCTCTGGAAACACCATATATTTT	CAISELDRGSGNTIYF
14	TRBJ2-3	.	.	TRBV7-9	TGTGCCAGCAGCTTCTCACACAGCACAGATACGCAGTATTTT	CASSFSHSTDTQYF
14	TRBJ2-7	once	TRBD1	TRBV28	TGTGCCAGCTCCCGACAGGGCTCGGGCTACGAGCAGTACTTC	CASSRQGSGYEQYF
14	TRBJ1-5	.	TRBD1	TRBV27	TGTGCCAGCATGGTGGGGACAGGGGATCAGCCCCAGCATTTT	CASMVGTGDQPQHF
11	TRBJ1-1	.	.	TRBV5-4	TGTGCCAGCAGCTCAGACAGTGAAGCTTTCTTT	CASSSDSEAFF
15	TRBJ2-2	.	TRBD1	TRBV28	TGTGCCAGCAGTTACCGGGACAGGAACACCGGGGAGCTGTTTTTT	CASSYRDRNTGELFF
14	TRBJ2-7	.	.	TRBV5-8	TGTGCCAGCAGCTTGGGACTCAGTTCCTACGAGCAGTACTTC	CASSLGLSSYEQYF
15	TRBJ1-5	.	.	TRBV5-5	TGTGCCAGCAGCCTTTCGGGGGATAGCAATCAGCCCCAGCATTTT	CASSLSGDSNQPQHF
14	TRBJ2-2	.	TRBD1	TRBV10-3	TGTGCCATCGGGGGACAGCTAACCACCGGGGAGCTGTTTTTT	CAIGGQLTTGELFF
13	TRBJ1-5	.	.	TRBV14	TGTGCCAGCAGCCAAGATCACAATCAGCCCCAGCATTTT	CASSQDHNQPQHF
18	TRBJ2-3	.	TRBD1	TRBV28	TGTGCCAGTCTCCCGGGACAGGGCTTCATGTTCACGAAAGATACGCAGTATTTT	CASLPGQGFMFTKDTQYF